This TCR beta chain was identified during a study of early T cells in non-severe SARS-CoV-2 infection (dated by TCRdb to the early 2020s). Regarding the study in general: TCR sequencing used bulk RNA from unsorted whole blood, so alpha and beta chains could not be paired.

Summary of the overall study and its limitations: VDJdb matching was skewed toward anti-spike CD8 responses, so virus-specific expansions were likely underestimated and private and CD4 specificities were missed.

On this clonotype: This receptor's antigen is unknown. There are no base qualities to consult, and no much larger clone falls within one base.

Set within a cohort of healthcare workers in London, UK, this nested case-control study involved weekly PCR testing of nasopharyngeal swabs along with blood sampling. Healthcare workers were recruited between 23 and 31 March 2020, during the week of the UK lockdown, and were followed weekly for up to about 16 weeks. Libraries were built with 5' RACE. These reads were obtained on a NextSeq 500. To correct for sequencing error and PCR bias, the TCR library protocol tagged individual cDNA molecules with unique molecular identifiers. Sequencing covered both TCR alpha and beta chains, and within each sample the abundances of alpha and beta sequences were tightly co-correlated. The study's processing was this. Decombinator V4 was used to perform V gene, J gene and CDR3 annotation of TCR sequences. Expanded TCRs were defined as changing significantly between any two time points under a Poisson model with p below 0.0001. TCR abundances were normalised to the total number of TCRs sequenced per sample and were expressed as counts per million. A search of VDJdb, accessed on 1 November 2021, was run for TCRs annotated to CMV, EBV and SARS-CoV-2, with TCRs annotated for multiple antigens excluded. TCRdb applied fastp at Q25 and MiXCR to the public reads, then kept only in-frame beta chains. Duplicate CDR3 protein sequences are folded into a single record with the most common DNA and genes. TCRdb, not the original authors, processed these V and J calls. A total of fewer than 60,000 distinct CDR3 sequences appear in this sample, 3.5% to 4.5% of them only once. 6% of the sample lies in the top ten.

The sample consisted of whole blood. The sequence was collected from an adult who was a healthcare worker with PCR-confirmed SARS-CoV-2 infection or an uninfected control (not recorded which).

The bases read TGTGCCAGCAGCCCGGGACTAGCATTCTCAGATACGCAGTATTTT. It translates to CASSPGLAFSDTQYF. The receptor chain draws on TRBV11-3 and TRBJ2-3; 9 junctional bases match TRBD2. Looking up the germline V gene yields CDR1 SGHNT and CDR2 YENEEA. The germline V and J ends show losses of 5 bases and 4 bases respectively, and no gene match explains 7 bases of the junction. The CDR3 numbers 15 residues from cysteine through phenylalanine. Left in the record is the CDR3 DNA by itself, 45 bases read in frame from the first base.